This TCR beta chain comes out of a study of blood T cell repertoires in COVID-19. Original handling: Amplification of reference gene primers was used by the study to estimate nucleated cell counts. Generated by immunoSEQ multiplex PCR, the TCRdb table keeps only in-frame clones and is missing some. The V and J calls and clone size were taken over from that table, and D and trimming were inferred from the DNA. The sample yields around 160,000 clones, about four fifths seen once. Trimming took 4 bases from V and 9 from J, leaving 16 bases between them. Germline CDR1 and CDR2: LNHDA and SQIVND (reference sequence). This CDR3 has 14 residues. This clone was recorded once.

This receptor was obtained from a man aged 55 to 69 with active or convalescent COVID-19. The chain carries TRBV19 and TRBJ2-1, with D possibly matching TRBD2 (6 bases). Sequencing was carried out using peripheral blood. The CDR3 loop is CASSTGLTDSEQFF. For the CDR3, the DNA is TGTGCCAGTAGTACGGGACTGACGGATTCTGAGCAGTTCTTC. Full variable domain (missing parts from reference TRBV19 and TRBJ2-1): DGGITQSPKYLFRKEGQNVTLSCEQNLNHDAMYWYRQDPGQGLRLIYYSQIVNDFQKGDIAEGYSVSREKKESFPLTVTSAQKNPTAFYLCASSTGLTDSEQFFGPGTRLTVL.